The 24 T cell receptor beta chains below come from one sample, sequenced in a study of blood T cell repertoires in COVID-19. The data were produced by immunoSEQ multiplex PCR, yet TCRdb's version contains in-frame clones alone and is incomplete. The sample has about 99,000 clones, more than 75% seen once. The source material was peripheral blood. The receptors derive from a man in his forties or fifties with acute or convalescent COVID-19.

The chain joins TRBV24-1 to TRBJ2-2, with 10 bases matching TRBD2. Germline V gives CDR1 KGHDR, CDR2 SFDVKD. This CDR3 is 18 amino acids long. After removal of 5 bases from V and 3 bases from J, the junction contained 11 bases not matched to a gene. CDR3 bases: TGTGCCACCAGTGCCTCTAGCGGGAGCTTCTCCTACACCGGGGAGCTGTTTTTT. This codes for CATSASSGSFSYTGELFF.

The chain has TRBV7-2 and TRBJ2-1; 9 nucleotides line up with TRBD1. The trim removed 4 bases at V and 10 bases at J, leaving 8 bases unmatched. This CDR3 contains 14 residues. Germline values: CDR1 SGHTA, CDR2 FQGNSA. CDR3 amino acids: CASSSGTGSGEQFF. CDR3 DNA: TGTGCCAGCAGCTCCGGGACAGGGTCTGGGGAGCAGTTCTTC.

The chain joins TRBV28 to TRBJ2-7; 14 nucleotides match TRBD2. The junction had 5 bases not matched to a gene; V was cut back by 7 bases and J by 3 bases. This CDR3 is 15 amino acids long. Germline V gene data show CDR1 as MDHEN and CDR2 as SYDVKM. CDR3: CASNTGTSGSYEQYF. The CDR3 nucleotides read TGTGCCAGCAACACTGGGACTAGCGGGAGCTACGAGCAGTACTTC.

The CDR3: CASSVEQGGETQYF. Here the CDR3 DNA reads TGTGCCAGCAGCGTAGAACAGGGTGGAGAGACCCAGTACTTC. V gene TRBV9 combines with J gene TRBJ2-5; TRBD1 might be the D (6 bases). The CDR3 has 14 residues. Trimming stripped 0 bases from V and 4 bases from J, with 10 bases between. The germline V gene encodes CDR1 SGDLS and CDR2 YYNGEE.

This rearrangement joins TRBV9 to TRBJ2-5, with 8 nucleotides matching TRBD1. V was pared by 3 bases and J by 5 bases, with 3 bases of the junction left unmatched. The CDR3 covers 13 residues. Per germline, CDR1 SGDLS and CDR2 YYNGEE. Here the CDR3 reads CASSADREETQYF. The CDR3 DNA follows: TGTGCCAGCAGCGCGGACAGGGAGGAGACCCAGTACTTC.

This rearrangement joins TRBV19 to TRBJ1-1, with 10 bases lining up with TRBD1. The CDR3 runs to 16 residues. Germline CDR1 LNHDA, CDR2 SQIVND (reference sequence). The V gene end was trimmed by 1 base and the J gene end by 6 bases; junction bases not matched to a gene: 8. CDR3 DNA sequence: TGTGCCAGTAGTATAGGGAAATGGACAGGGGGGCCTGAAGCTTTCTTT. It codes for CASSIGKWTGGPEAFF.

This chain joins TRBV7-9 and TRBJ2-7; D gene ambiguous. Looked up from germline, CDR1 is SEHNR and CDR2 is FQNEAQ (reference sequence). CDR3 length: 13 amino acids. Trimming cost V 1 base and J 3 bases, with 7 bases left between them. CDR3 residues: CASSLGPRYEQYF. CDR3 DNA sequence: TGTGCCAGCAGCTTAGGTCCTCGCTACGAGCAGTACTTC. The whole variable domain, remainder taken from reference TRBV7-9 and TRBJ2-7, is DTGVSQNPRHKITKRGQNVTFRCDPISEHNRLYWYRQTLGQGPEFLTYFQNEAQLEKSRLLSDRFSAERPKGSFSTLEIQRTEQGDSAMYLCASSLGPRYEQYFGPGTRLTVT.

The V and J genes are TRBV19 and TRBJ2-7; 12 nucleotides match TRBD2. The CDR3 has 16 amino acids. In germline, CDR1 is LNHDA, CDR2 SQIVND (reference sequence). The junction had 6 bases not matched to a gene; V was cut back by 1 base and J by 5 bases. CDR3 DNA sequence: TGTGCCAGTAGTATAGTGACTAGCGGGAGTAGAAACGAGCAGTACTTC. Translated, it gives CASSIVTSGSRNEQYF.

The chain joins TRBV4-1 to TRBJ2-1; TRBD2 matches 11 bases. CDR1 MGHRA and CDR2 YSYEKL come from the germline V gene. Trimming removed 1 base from V and 4 bases from J; junction bases left unmatched: 0. This CDR3 has 15 residues. The DNA of the CDR3 is TGCGCCAGCAGCCAAGGGACTAGCGGGTACAATGAGCAGTTCTTC. It specifies CASSQGTSGYNEQFF.

V is TRBV12-3 or TRBV12-4 and J is TRBJ1-1, with D perhaps matching TRBD1 (5 bases). The length of the CDR3 is 12 residues. V shed 5 bases and J shed 5 bases, with 9 bases lying between them. CDR3 sequence: CASSIRDTEAFF. The CDR3 DNA reads TGTGCCAGCAGTATCAGGGATACTGAAGCTTTCTTT.

CDR3 sequence (DNA): TGTGCCAGCAGCTTAGTCCCCGGCAGGGCCTATAATTCACCCCTCCACTTT. It translates to CASSLVPGRAYNSPLHF. The J gene is TRBJ1-6, the V gene TRBV11-3; D may be TRBD1 (5 bases). Germline assignment: CDR1 SGHNT and CDR2 YENEEA. Trimming shortened V by 1 base and J by 2 bases, and 12 bases separated the two germline ends. CDR3 size: 17 residues.

This chain joins TRBV7-8 and TRBJ2-7; TRBD2 agrees at 11 bases. The V gene end was trimmed by 2 bases and the J gene end by 0 bases; junction bases not matched to a gene: 6. This CDR3 has 17 amino acids. Germline assignment: CDR1 SGHVS and CDR2 FQNEAQ. The CDR3 here is CASSLSWTSGPSYEQYF. For the CDR3, the DNA is TGTGCCAGCAGCTTAAGCTGGACTAGCGGGCCCTCCTACGAGCAGTACTTC.

This rearrangement joins TRBV5-1 to TRBJ1-1; weak D call: TRBD1 (6 bases). V was cut by 3 bases and J by 5 bases, with 11 bases left in between. This CDR3 region has 13 residues. CDR1 is SGHRS, CDR2 YFSETQ, per germline. The CDR3: CASSYKGGTEAFF. CDR3 DNA sequence: TGCGCCAGCAGCTACAAGGGGGGGACTGAAGCTTTCTTT.

This clone showed up just a few times. The genes are TRBV9 and TRBJ1-6; D is unclear. In germline, CDR1 is SGDLS, CDR2 YYNGEE. This CDR3 spans 14 amino acids. Trimming cost V 0 bases and J 6 bases, with 7 bases left between them. The CDR3 DNA reads as TGTGCCAGCAGCGTAGCTGTGGCTAATTCACCCCTCCACTTT. This translates into CASSVAVANSPLHF.

The chain joins TRBV7-8 to TRBJ1-2; D possibly corresponds to TRBD1 (5 bases). The CDR3 has 13 amino acids. V shed 3 bases and J shed 4 bases, with 9 bases lying between them. Germline V gene data show CDR1 as SGHVS and CDR2 as FQNEAQ. The DNA of the CDR3 is TGTGCCAGCAGCTTCCCAGGGCTCTATGGCTACACCTTC. Residues: CASSFPGLYGYTF.

This rearrangement joins TRBV7-9 to TRBJ1-3; no reliable D call. Germline CDR1 is SEHNR and CDR2 is FQNEAQ (reference sequence). This CDR3 spans 16 amino acids. V gave up 5 bases and J gave up 3 bases, with 17 bases separating them. CDR3 amino acids: CASSRLFPGYGNTIYF. CDR3 bases: TGTGCCAGCAGCCGCCTTTTTCCGGGATATGGAAACACCATATATTTT.

This clone occurred once. The V gene is TRBV11-3, the J gene TRBJ2-3; 12 nucleotides align to TRBD2. The ends lost 5 bases at V and 7 bases at J; junction bases unmatched: 7. CDR1 is SGHNT, CDR2 YENEEA, per germline. This CDR3 has 15 residues. DNA of the CDR3: TGTGCCAGCAGCCCTCGACTAGCGGGAGTGTATACGCAGTATTTT. This translates into CASSPRLAGVYTQYF. Full variable domain (remainder filled in from reference TRBV11-3 and TRBJ2-3): EAGVVQSPRYKIIEKKQPVAFWCNPISGHNTLYWYLQNLGQGPELLIRYENEEAVDDSQLPKDRFSAERLKGVDSTLKIQPAELGDSAVYLCASSPRLAGVYTQYFGPGTRLTVL.

The chain is built from TRBV7-9 and TRBJ2-1; the match to TRBD1 covers 7 bases. Trimming took 3 bases from V and 6 from J; bases not matched to a gene: 2. CDR1 SEHNR and CDR2 FQNEAQ come from the germline V gene (reference sequence). This CDR3 is built from 13 residues. The CDR3 DNA follows: TGTGCCAGCAGCTTGGGACAGTTCAATGAGCAGTTCTTC. Protein product: CASSLGQFNEQFF.

This clone appeared a single time. The V gene is TRBV29-1, the J gene TRBJ2-1; perhaps TRBD1 as D (5 bases). V was shortened by 4 bases and J by 13 bases, with 17 bases between the two germline ends. There are 12 residues in the CDR3. Germline CDR1 reads SQVTM; CDR2 reads ANQGSEA. This chain's CDR3 is CSVVGLGQGQFF. The CDR3 nucleotides read TGCAGCGTTGTGGGTTTAGGGCAGGGCCAGTTCTTC.

The J gene is TRBJ2-7, the V gene TRBV2, with 8 positions matching TRBD1. V trimming: 10 bases; J trimming: 4 bases; junction bases outside the gene matches: 3. The CDR3 is 11 residues long. Looked up from germline, CDR1 is SNHLY and CDR2 is FYNNEI. CDR3 loop: CATGQGYEQYF. The CDR3 DNA reads as TGTGCCACCGGACAGGGTTACGAGCAGTACTTC. Variable domain in full (rest from reference TRBV2 and TRBJ2-7): EPEVTQTPSHQVTQMGQEVILRCVPISNHLYFYWYRQILGQKVEFLVSFYNNEISEKSEIFDDQFSVERPDGSNFTLKIRSTKLEDSAMYFCATGQGYEQYFGPGTRLTVT.

This clone was recorded many times. This chain links TRBV12-5 with TRBJ2-1, with 10 bases that match TRBD2. CDR1 is LGHNT, CDR2 FRNRAP, per germline. The CDR3 consists of 19 residues. V gave up 0 bases and J gave up 2 bases; unmatched junction bases: 10. As DNA, the CDR3 is TGTGCTAGTGGTTTGGTAGAAAGGCGGACTAGCGGACCCTACAATGAGCAGTTCTTC. Translated: CASGLVERRTSGPYNEQFF. Full variable domain (rest looked up from reference TRBV12-5 and TRBJ2-1): DARVTQTPRHKVTEMGQEVTMRCQPILGHNTVFWYRQTMMQGLELLAYFRNRAPLDDSGMPKDRFSAEMPDATLATLKIQPSEPRDSAVYFCASGLVERRTSGPYNEQFFGPGTRLTVL.

V is TRBV28 and J is TRBJ2-1, with TRBD2 identical over 13 bases. The CDR3 is made up of 17 amino acids. The V segment lost 7 bases and the J segment 2 bases; nucleotides outside the gene matches: 8. Germline lookup yields CDR1 MDHEN and CDR2 SYDVKM. The CDR3 sequence: CASIRTSGRGTYNEQFF. The CDR3 DNA reads TGTGCCAGCATCCGGACTAGCGGGAGAGGAACCTACAATGAGCAGTTCTTC.

CDR3 protein: CASSSLLAGASYNEQFF. The CDR3 coding sequence is TGTGCCAGCAGTTCACTACTAGCGGGGGCTTCCTACAATGAGCAGTTCTTC. The V call is TRBV27, the J call TRBJ2-1, with 11 bases lining up with TRBD2. The CDR3 totals 17 residues. V was clipped by 4 bases and J by 1 base; unmatched bases: 6. Germline CDR1 MNHEY, CDR2 SMNVEV (reference sequence).

This chain uses TRBV3-1 (or the pseudogene TRBV3-2) with TRBJ2-1; D not certain. Trimming left V 5 bases short and J 9 bases short, with 14 bases between. There are 13 residues in the CDR3. Germline V gene sequence: CDR1 LGHDT, CDR2 YNNKEL (reference sequence). The CDR3 region is CASSTNSFGEQFF. The CDR3 DNA reads as TGTGCCAGCAGCACGAATAGTTTCGGTGAGCAGTTCTTC.